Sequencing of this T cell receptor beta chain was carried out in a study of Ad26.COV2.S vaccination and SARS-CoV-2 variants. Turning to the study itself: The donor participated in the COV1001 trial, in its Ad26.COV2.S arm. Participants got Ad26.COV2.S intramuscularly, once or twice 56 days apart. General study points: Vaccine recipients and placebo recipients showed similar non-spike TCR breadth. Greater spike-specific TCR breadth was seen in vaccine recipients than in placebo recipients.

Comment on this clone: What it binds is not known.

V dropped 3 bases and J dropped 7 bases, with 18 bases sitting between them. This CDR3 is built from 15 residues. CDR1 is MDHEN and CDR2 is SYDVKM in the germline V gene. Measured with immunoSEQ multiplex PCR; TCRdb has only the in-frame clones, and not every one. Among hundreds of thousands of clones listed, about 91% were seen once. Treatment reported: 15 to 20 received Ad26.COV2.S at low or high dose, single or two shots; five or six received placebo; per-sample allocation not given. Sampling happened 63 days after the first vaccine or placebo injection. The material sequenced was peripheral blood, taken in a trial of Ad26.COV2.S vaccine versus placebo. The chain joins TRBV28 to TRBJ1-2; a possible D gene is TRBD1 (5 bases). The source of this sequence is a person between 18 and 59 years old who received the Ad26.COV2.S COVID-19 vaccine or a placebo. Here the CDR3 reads CASSFPQGPLGGYTF. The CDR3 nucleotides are TGTGCCAGCAGTTTTCCGCAGGGCCCTTTAGGTGGCTACACCTTC.